Listed here is a single T cell receptor (beta chain). The clone's antigen remains unknown. No base quality information exists; no much larger clone differs at one position. Whole blood was collected in K2EDTA tubes by collaborating institutions according to the institutions' own protocols. For TCRbeta analysis, collaborators shipped samples as frozen whole blood, isolated PBMCs, or DNA extracted from either of those sample types. This record belongs to a study of blood T cell repertoires in COVID-19 (dated by TCRdb to 2018 to 2020). About the investigation overall: The collaborator samples originated in the United States, Italy and Spain and spanned the acute and convalescent phases of COVID-19. The samples were drawn from two sources: the first 160 participants of the ongoing ImmuneRACE study, and 1,254 subjects contributed by 6 global collaborators. Where available, HLA class I and class II types were obtained from metadata supplied by the sample provider rather than from assay-based typing. The repertoires were released in a freely available public database intended as a resource for research on the immune response to SARS-CoV-2. The prospective study material was composed of cDNA or gDNA derived from T cells, B-cell-depleted T cells, or PBMCs. Deeply sampled blood TCRbeta repertoires from subjects exposed to, actively infected with, or recovered from COVID-19 were included in the dataset. Sample metadata almost always included a de-identified subject ID, COVID-19 status, age in years and sex.

Taken from cysteine to phenylalanine, the CDR3 has 15 residues. Only CDR3 DNA is held: 45 bases, read in frame from base 1. Germline trimming amounts to 3 bases on V and 6 bases on J, with 6 as the count of junction bases outside the gene matches. CDR1 and CDR2 (ENHRY, SYGVKD) derive from the germline V gene. The immunoSEQ Assay, a bias-controlled multiplex PCR, was used to amplify TCRbeta CDR3 regions from genomic DNA. Per the authors' processing: The number of nucleated cells in each sample was estimated by amplification of reference gene primers within the assay. Sequence reads were collapsed and filtered to measure the absolute abundance of every unique TCRbeta CDR3 rearrangement. For each sample, productive Simpson clonality was calculated by taking the square root of Simpson's diversity index across productive rearrangements. TCRdb re-hosts the immuneACCESS table, in-frame sequences only. Its copies lack some clones; in the studies checked, an unresolved V gene accounts for under half of them, and the cause for the rest is not known. The V and J calls and the clone size are those of that table, but D and trimming were determined from the DNA. The sample table holds roughly 66,000 clones, of which 91% were seen once. Together, the top ten hold under 15% of the sample.

General conclusions and limits of the study: Clinical and demographic metadata were provided uncurated, with the amount varying by source and participant.

The sequence came from a human donor with active COVID-19. The donor label of this sample is uncertain. Source material: peripheral blood. The V and J segments used are TRBV10-3 and TRBJ2-1; 9 bases in the middle match TRBD2. The CDR3 is CAISDRREGPNEQFF. The base sequence is TGTGCCATCAGTGATCGGCGGGAGGGCCCCAATGAGCAGTTCTTC.